This T cell receptor (beta chain) was recovered during a study of blood T cell repertoires in COVID-19. The V segment lost 8 bases and the J segment 3 bases; nucleotides outside the gene matches: 7. Germline CDR1 MNHEY, CDR2 SVGAGI. The CDR3 sequence is 15 residues long. This table comes from immunoSEQ multiplex PCR, and its TCRdb copy is limited to in-frame clones, with some not included. Of approximately 210,000 clones listed, about four fifths were seen once; the top ten hold 10% to 15%. Sequencing was performed on peripheral blood. The gene calls are TRBV6-5 and TRBJ2-1, with TRBD2 matching 10 bases. The receptor was derived from a woman aged 40 to 55 with acute or convalescent COVID-19. The CDR3 region is CASGKGLAVYNEQFF. The CDR3, as DNA: TGTGCCAGCGGAAAAGGACTAGCGGTCTACAATGAGCAGTTCTTC.